This TCR beta chain was retrieved from a study of blood T cell repertoires in COVID-19 (dated by TCRdb to the early 2020s). Notes on the research overall: Samples from collaborators originated in the United States, Italy and Spain and spanned both the acute and convalescent phases of COVID-19. The repertoires were made available in a free public database intended to serve as a resource for research on the immune response to SARS-CoV-2. Subjects who had been exposed to COVID-19, were actively infected with it, or had recovered from it provided the deeply sampled blood TCRbeta repertoires that made up the dataset. Where HLA class I and class II types were available, the types were taken from metadata supplied by the sample provider, not from assay-based typing. A de-identified subject ID, COVID-19 status, age in years and sex were almost always included in the sample metadata. The prospective study material was composed of cDNA or gDNA derived from T cells, B-cell-depleted T cells, or PBMCs. Samples were obtained from the ongoing ImmuneRACE study (first 160 participants) and from roughly 1,300 subjects provided by 6 global collaborators. On the study overall, not on this receptor specifically: The amount of clinical and demographic metadata varied by source and participant and was provided uncurated.

TCRbeta CDR3 regions were amplified from genomic DNA by means of the immunoSEQ Assay, a bias-controlled multiplex PCR. From the authors' description of their analysis: The number of nucleated cells in each sample was estimated from the amplification of reference gene primers within the assay. To quantify the absolute abundance of each unique TCRbeta CDR3 rearrangement, sequence reads were collapsed and filtered. Productive Simpson clonality was computed per sample as the square root of Simpson's diversity index over productive rearrangements. TCRdb mirrors the immuneACCESS table, restricted to in-frame sequences. Some clones are absent from its copies; in checked studies, under half trace to an unresolved V gene, and the reason for the others is unknown. D and trimming were read from the DNA, whereas the V and J calls and clone size are those reported in that table. The sample table contains 440,000 or so clones; only one count was recorded for approximately 89% of them. Less than 2% of the sample is in the top ten clones.

Note on this clone: Its recognized antigen is unknown. It has no much larger one-base neighbor in the sample; base qualities were not kept.

Taken from the germline V gene, the CDR1 and CDR2 loops are SNHLY and FYNNEI. V is reduced by 0 bases and J by 4 bases, leaving a spacing of 6 bases between them. Spanning cysteine to phenylalanine, the CDR3 consists of 13 amino acids. Kept here is only the CDR3 DNA, which spans 39 bases and is read in frame from base 1. At one collaborating source in Seattle, patients were enrolled during active infection and were followed longitudinally through the course of disease. Collaborating institutions collected whole blood in K2EDTA tubes following their own protocols. For TCRbeta analysis, collaborator samples were shipped as frozen whole blood, as isolated PBMCs, or as DNA extracted from either sample type.

Recombination linked TRBV2 to TRBJ1-2, with the D gene not confidently named. Sequencing was carried out using peripheral blood. The receptor comes from a woman in her thirties or forties with COVID-19, enrolled during active disease. The bases read TGTGCCAGCAGTGAAGCGCGAATCTATGGCTACACCTTC. Its protein is CASSEARIYGYTF. Beyond the CDR3, the reference TRBV2 and TRBJ1-2 genes provide the residues; the full variable domain reads: EPEVTQTPSHQVTQMGQEVILRCVPISNHLYFYWYRQILGQKVEFLVSFYNNEISEKSEIFDDQFSVERPDGSNFTLKIRSTKLEDSAMYFCASSEARIYGYTFGSGTRLTVV.